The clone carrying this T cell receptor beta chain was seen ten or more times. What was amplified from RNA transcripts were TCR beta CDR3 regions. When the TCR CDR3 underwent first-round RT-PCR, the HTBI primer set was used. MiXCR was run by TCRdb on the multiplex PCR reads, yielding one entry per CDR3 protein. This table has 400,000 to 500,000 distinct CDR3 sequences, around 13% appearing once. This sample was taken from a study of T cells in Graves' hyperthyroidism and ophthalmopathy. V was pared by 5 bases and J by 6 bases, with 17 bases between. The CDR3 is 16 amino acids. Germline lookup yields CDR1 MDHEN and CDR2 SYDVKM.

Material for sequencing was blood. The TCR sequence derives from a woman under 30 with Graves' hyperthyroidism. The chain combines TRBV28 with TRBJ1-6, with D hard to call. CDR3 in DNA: TGTGCCAGCAGTCTAAACCGGGCTGACATTAATTCACCCCTCCACTTT. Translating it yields CASSLNRADINSPLHF.